The table lists the clone carrying this T cell receptor (beta chain) with a few counts. Its antigen is not identified. The CDR3 contains 18 residues. V shed 4 bases and J 0 bases; nucleotides not matched to a gene: 12. These data originate in a study of response to subunit inactivated influenza vaccine. Study results and limitations: Only a handful of new T cells, the authors suggested, are recruited with each seasonal influenza vaccination.

Each CDR3 protein gets one entry after TCRdb re-called the RT-PCR reads with MiXCR. The repertoire consists of 650,000 to 700,000 distinct CDR3 sequences, with around 16% occurring once and the leading ten covering 11%. The receptor's source is a man between 50 and 59 years old who received an inactivated influenza vaccine. The starting material was PBMCs from blood, obtained approximately 13 days after vaccination. This rearrangement joins TRBV12-3 or TRBV12-4 to TRBJ2-1; 7 positions match TRBD1. The CDR3 reads CASSSSSGTVSSYNEQFF. Here the CDR3 DNA reads TGTGCCAGCAGTTCCTCATCCGGGACAGTGAGCTCCTACAATGAGCAGTTCTTC.